A single T cell receptor beta chain is shown here with its context. This record belongs to a study of blood T cell repertoires in COVID-19. Study in general: The origin of the acute and convalescent COVID-19 samples was the United States, Italy and Spain. T cells, B-cell-depleted T cells, or PBMCs provided the cDNA or gDNA that served as material.

Trimming removed 0 bases from V and 6 bases from J; junction bases left unmatched: 3. The CDR3 contains 15 residues. Germline V gene sequence: CDR1 SGHTA, CDR2 FQGNSA. Per the study methods: Nucleated cell counts were estimated from reference gene primer amplification. Assay: immunoSEQ multiplex PCR; the TCRdb copy retains only in-frame clones and omits some. V, J and clone size are those of that table, while D and trimming were read from the DNA. This table holds 200,000 to 250,000 clones, roughly four fifths found once. What was sequenced was peripheral blood. The receptor's source is a woman younger than 30 with acute or convalescent COVID-19. The V gene is TRBV7-2, the J gene TRBJ2-3; 10 nucleotides align to TRBD1. CDR3 loop: CASSLARDRGDTQYF. The CDR3 DNA reads as TGTGCCAGCAGCTTAGCTCGGGACAGGGGTGATACGCAGTATTTT. Variable domain in full (rest from reference TRBV7-2 and TRBJ2-3): GAGVSQSPSNKVTEKGKDVELRCDPISGHTALYWYRQSLGQGLEFLIYFQGNSAPDKSGLPSDRFSAERTGGSVSTLTIQRTQQEDSAVYLCASSLARDRGDTQYFGPGTRLTVL.